The rows below give T cell receptor beta chains drawn from one sample of a study of ipilimumab plus nivolumab after autologous stem cell transplantation. The repertoire was sequenced with immunoSEQ multiplex PCR; TCRdb's copy has only in-frame clones and lacks some. The sample has tens of thousands of clones, more than 80% seen once. The specimen was PBMCs, collected in a trial of ipilimumab plus nivolumab as post-transplant consolidation. The receptors were gathered from a male donor with diffuse large B-cell lymphoma. CDR3s include the opening cysteine and the closing phenylalanine or tryptophan. D genes are given only for firm matches. Clone sizes are given selectively: once, few, many, or a class where the clone is expanded.

size: NA; J: TRBJ2-5; V: TRBV5-7; length: 19; D: NA; CDR3: CASSQGASGNLIIQETQYF; DNA: TGTGCCAGCAGCCAGGGGGCTAGCGGGAACCTAATTATTCAAGAGACCCAGTACTTC
size: NA; J: TRBJ1-5; V: TRBV19; length: 16; D: NA; CDR3: CASSIKSRAGDQPQHF; DNA: TGTGCCAGTAGTATAAAAAGCAGGGCTGGCGATCAGCCCCAGCATTTT
size: once; J: TRBJ2-5; V: TRBV4-3; length: 18; D: TRBD2; CDR3: CASSQGSSGGYFQETQYF; DNA: TGCGCCAGCAGCCAAGGCTCTAGCGGGGGGTACTTCCAAGAGACCCAGTACTTC
size: once; J: TRBJ2-7; V: TRBV25-1; length: 11; D: NA; CDR3: CASSTSYEQYF; DNA: TGTGCCAGCAGTACGTCCTACGAGCAGTACTTC
size: NA; J: TRBJ2-7; V: TRBV14; length: 17; D: TRBD1; CDR3: CASSPARLRDRGREQYF; DNA: TGTGCCAGCAGCCCAGCACGGCTCCGGGACAGGGGTAGGGAGCAGTACTTC
size: NA; J: TRBJ1-4; V: TRBV7-2; length: 16; D: NA; CDR3: CASSLGPLHGGEKLFF; DNA: TGTGCCAGCAGCTTAGGGCCCCTCCATGGGGGTGAAAAACTGTTTTTT
size: NA; J: TRBJ2-3; V: TRBV11-2; length: 11; D: NA; CDR3: CASSLGSEQYF; DNA: TGTGCCAGCAGCCTGGGGTCGGAGCAGTATTTT
size: once; J: TRBJ1-6; V: TRBV11-1; length: 13; D: NA; CDR3: CASSFDGDSPLHF; DNA: TGTGCCAGCAGCTTTGATGGGGATTCACCCCTCCACTTT
size: NA; J: TRBJ2-5; V: TRBV5-4; length: 15; D: NA; CDR3: CASSLAGRAQETQYF; DNA: TGTGCCAGCAGCTTGGCCGGCCGGGCCCAAGAGACCCAGTACTTC
size: NA; J: TRBJ2-3; V: TRBV19; length: 15; D: NA; CDR3: CASSGQTTSTDTQYF; DNA: TGTGCCAGTAGTGGACAGACAACCAGCACAGATACGCAGTATTTT
size: NA; J: TRBJ2-5; V: TRBV10-2; length: 14; D: NA; CDR3: CASSESEGGETQYF; DNA: TGCGCCAGCAGTGAGTCGGAGGGGGGGGAGACCCAGTACTTC
size: NA; J: TRBJ2-7; V: TRBV5-1; length: 15; D: NA; CDR3: CASSLAIGQTYEQYF; DNA: TGCGCCAGCAGCTTGGCGATAGGACAGACCTACGAGCAGTACTTC
size: NA; J: TRBJ1-6; V: TRBV2; length: 14; D: NA; CDR3: CASKRTGYNSPLHF; DNA: TGTGCCAGCAAGAGGACGGGTTATAATTCACCCCTCCACTTT
size: NA; J: TRBJ1-6; V: TRBV7-2; length: 15; D: NA; CDR3: CASSSRRGNNSPLHF; DNA: TGTGCCAGCAGCTCTAGAAGGGGTAATAATTCACCCCTCCACTTT
size: NA; J: TRBJ2-5; V: TRBV7-8; length: 15; D: TRBD1; CDR3: CASRRPTGGKETQYF; DNA: TGTGCCAGCAGACGACCGACAGGGGGCAAAGAGACCCAGTACTTC
size: NA; J: TRBJ2-1; V: TRBV2; length: 14; D: NA; CDR3: CASSDWGSGNEQFF; DNA: TGTGCCAGCAGTGACTGGGGATCGGGGAATGAGCAGTTCTTC
size: NA; J: TRBJ1-4; V: TRBV5-1; length: 15; D: NA; CDR3: CASSESGATNEKLFF; DNA: TGCGCCAGCAGCGAGTCCGGGGCAACTAATGAAAAACTGTTTTTT
size: NA; J: TRBJ1-4; V: TRBV15; length: 18; D: NA; CDR3: CATSRVRRLELRGEKLFF; DNA: TGTGCCACCAGCAGAGTCCGGCGGTTAGAGCTTAGAGGGGAAAAACTGTTTTTT
size: NA; J: TRBJ2-7; V: TRBV27; length: 16; D: NA; CDR3: CASSLALAASSYEQYF; DNA: TGTGCCAGCAGTTTGGCCTTGGCGGCGAGCTCCTACGAGCAGTACTTC
size: few; J: TRBJ1-6; V: TRBV7-9; length: 17; D: NA; CDR3: CASSLVPSSSYNSPLHF; DNA: TGTGCCAGCAGCTTAGTCCCGTCATCCTCCTATAATTCACCCCTCCACTTT
size: many; J: TRBJ2-1; V: TRBV18; length: 14; D: NA; CDR3: CASSVLRSYNEQFF; DNA: TGTGCCAGCTCGGTTTTGCGCTCCTACAATGAGCAGTTCTTC
size: NA; J: TRBJ1-1; V: TRBV5-1; length: 17; D: TRBD1; CDR3: CASSSGPDRGGNTEAFF; DNA: TGCGCCAGCAGCTCGGGGCCCGACAGGGGTGGGAACACTGAAGCTTTCTTT